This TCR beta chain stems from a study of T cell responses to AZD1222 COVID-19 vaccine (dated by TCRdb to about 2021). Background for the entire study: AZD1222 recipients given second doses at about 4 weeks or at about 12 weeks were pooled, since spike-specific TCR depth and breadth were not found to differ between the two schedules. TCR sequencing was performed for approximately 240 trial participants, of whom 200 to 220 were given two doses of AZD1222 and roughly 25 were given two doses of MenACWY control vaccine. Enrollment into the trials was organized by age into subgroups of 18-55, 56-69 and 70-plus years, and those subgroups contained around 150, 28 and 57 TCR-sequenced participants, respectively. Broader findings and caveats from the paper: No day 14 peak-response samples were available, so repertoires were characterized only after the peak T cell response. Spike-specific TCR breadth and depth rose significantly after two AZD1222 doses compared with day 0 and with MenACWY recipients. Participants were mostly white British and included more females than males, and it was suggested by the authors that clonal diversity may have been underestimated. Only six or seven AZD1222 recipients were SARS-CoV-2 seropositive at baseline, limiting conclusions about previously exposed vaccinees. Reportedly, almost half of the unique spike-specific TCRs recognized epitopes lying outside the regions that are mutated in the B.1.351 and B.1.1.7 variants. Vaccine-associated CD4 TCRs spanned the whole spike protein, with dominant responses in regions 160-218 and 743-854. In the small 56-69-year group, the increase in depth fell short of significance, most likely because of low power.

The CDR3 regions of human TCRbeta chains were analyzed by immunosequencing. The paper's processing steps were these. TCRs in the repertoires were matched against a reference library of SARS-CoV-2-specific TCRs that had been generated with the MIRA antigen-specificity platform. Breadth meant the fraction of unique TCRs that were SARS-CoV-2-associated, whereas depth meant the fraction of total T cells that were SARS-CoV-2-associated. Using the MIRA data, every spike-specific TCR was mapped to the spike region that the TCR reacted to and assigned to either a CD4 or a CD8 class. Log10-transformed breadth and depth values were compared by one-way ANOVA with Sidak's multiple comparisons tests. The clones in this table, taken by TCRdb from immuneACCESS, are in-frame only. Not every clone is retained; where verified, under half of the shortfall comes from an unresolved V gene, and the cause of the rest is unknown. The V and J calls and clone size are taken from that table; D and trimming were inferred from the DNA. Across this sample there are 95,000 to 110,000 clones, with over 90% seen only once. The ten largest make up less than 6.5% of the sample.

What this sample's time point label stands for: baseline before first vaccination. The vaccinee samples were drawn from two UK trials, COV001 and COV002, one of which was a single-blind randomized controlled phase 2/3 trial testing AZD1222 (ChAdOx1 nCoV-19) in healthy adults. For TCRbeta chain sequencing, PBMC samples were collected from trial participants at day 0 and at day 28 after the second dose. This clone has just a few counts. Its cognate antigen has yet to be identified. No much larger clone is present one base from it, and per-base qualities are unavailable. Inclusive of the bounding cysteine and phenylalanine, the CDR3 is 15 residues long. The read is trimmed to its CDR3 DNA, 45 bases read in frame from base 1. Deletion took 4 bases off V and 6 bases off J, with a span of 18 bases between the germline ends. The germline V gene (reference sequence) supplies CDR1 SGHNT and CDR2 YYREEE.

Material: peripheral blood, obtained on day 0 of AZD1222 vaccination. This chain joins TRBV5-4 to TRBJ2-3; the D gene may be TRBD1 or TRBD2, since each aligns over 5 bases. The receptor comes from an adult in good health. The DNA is TGTGCCAGCAGCGCACTGTATGGGGGAGAGGATACGCAGTATTTT. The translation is CASSALYGGEDTQYF.